This T cell receptor beta chain stems from a study of control samples from healthy donors and cancer patients. Looked up from germline, CDR1 is KGHSH and CDR2 is LQKENI. This CDR3 region has 12 residues. V was clipped by 3 bases and J by 6 bases, with 9 bases between them. Clones were sequenced by immunoSEQ multiplex PCR, and TCRdb holds only the in-frame ones, with some missing. The sample records roughly 170,000 clones, about 91% being singletons. This receptor was taken from a woman aged 40 to 49 in good health. The sequenced sample was blood. The V gene is TRBV18, the J gene TRBJ2-7; D tentatively fits TRBD1 or TRBD2 (6 bases each). CDR3 DNA: TGTGCCAGCTCACCGGGGGGCGGCGAGCAGTACTTC. Protein: CASSPGGGEQYF.